Below are 13 T cell receptor beta chains sequenced from a single sample in a study of identical twins. TCRdb ran MiXCR on the 5' RACE reads and lists one entry per CDR3 protein. The sample consists of roughly 720,000 distinct CDR3 sequences, 15% to 20% of them appearing once. The sample also formed part of further work on T cells expressing NK-cell markers.

The sequencing sample was made of PBMCs. Receptors originate from a woman younger than 30 in good health.

The chain couples TRBV7-9 to TRBJ1-1; D remains ambiguous. There are 11 residues in the CDR3. Trimming left V 1 base short and J 12 bases short, with 9 bases between. Germline V gene data show CDR1 as SEHNR and CDR2 as FQNEAQ (reference sequence). CDR3 bases: TGTGCCAGCAGCTTAGGACTGACAACTTTCTTT. Translation gives CASSLGLTTFF. Full variable domain (missing parts from reference TRBV7-9 and TRBJ1-1): DTGVSQNPRHKITKRGQNVTFRCDPISEHNRLYWYRQTLGQGPEFLTYFQNEAQLEKSRLLSDRFSAERPKGSFSTLEIQRTEQGDSAMYLCASSLGLTTFFGQGTRLTVV.

The CDR3 DNA is TGCGCCAGCAGCCCGCGGGTTAGCGGGCTTTCCTACAATGAGCAGTTCTTC. This gives the protein CASSPRVSGLSYNEQFF. The rearrangement links TRBV5-1 to TRBJ2-1, with 7 bases aligning to TRBD2. V dropped 4 bases and J dropped 1; count of bases not matched to a gene: 11. CDR1 SGHRS and CDR2 YFSETQ come from the germline V gene. This CDR3 contains 17 residues.

The genes are TRBV12-3 or TRBV12-4 and TRBJ1-5; 7 positions match TRBD1. V was pared by 5 bases and J by 7 bases, with 14 bases of the junction left unmatched. This CDR3 has 16 amino acids. CDR3 nucleotides: TGTGCCAGCAGTACAACGACAGGGCTAGGTCGACAGCCCCAGCATTTT. Protein sequence: CASSTTTGLGRQPQHF.

This chain uses TRBV2 with TRBJ1-1; no reliable D call. In germline, CDR1 is SNHLY, CDR2 FYNNEI. The V gene lost 2 bases and the J gene lost 6 bases, with 13 bases spanning the gap. The CDR3 runs 14 residues. The chain's CDR3 is CASSEWQDVSEAFF. CDR3 coding DNA: TGTGCCAGCAGTGAATGGCAGGACGTTTCTGAAGCTTTCTTT.

The rearrangement joins TRBV7-9 to TRBJ2-3; D gene unclear. CDR1 is SEHNR and CDR2 is FQNEAQ in the germline V gene (reference sequence). Trimming removed 1 base at V and 6 bases at J, with 14 bases between. CDR3 size: 15 residues. This chain's CDR3 is CASSLDLVAADTQYF. The CDR3 DNA follows: TGTGCCAGCAGCTTAGATTTAGTAGCCGCCGATACGCAGTATTTT.

In this sample, this clonotype turned up a few times. The chain is built from TRBV20-1 and TRBJ1-1; no definite D call. V lost 6 bases and J lost 10, with 6 bases in between. The germline CDR1 and CDR2 sequences are DFQATT and SNEGSKA (reference sequence). This CDR3 has 8 amino acids. The CDR3 bases are TGCAGTGCACGGGGAGCTTTCTTT. The encoded protein is CSARGAFF.

This chain links TRBV5-1 with TRBJ1-2; D is ambiguous. Trimming stripped 0 bases from V and 5 bases from J, with 11 bases between. The CDR3 covers 14 residues. Germline CDR1 and CDR2: SGHRS and YFSETQ. The CDR3 sequence is CASSLGTSKYGYTF. As DNA, the CDR3 is TGCGCCAGCAGCTTGGGAACCAGCAAATATGGCTACACCTTC.

The V gene is TRBV7-8, the J gene TRBJ2-7, with D uncertain. V lost 2 bases and J lost 0, with 11 bases in between. This CDR3 is built from 15 residues. CDR1 and CDR2 (germline): SGHVS, FQNEAQ. This CDR3 is CASSLSQFRSYEQYF. In DNA, the CDR3 is TGTGCCAGCAGCTTAAGCCAATTTCGCTCCTACGAGCAGTACTTC.

This clonotype showed up just a few times. The rearrangement uses TRBV14 and TRBJ2-1, with TRBD2 identical over 10 bases. V trimming: 2 bases; J trimming: 8 bases; junction bases outside the gene matches: 6. The CDR3 consists of 15 residues. In germline, CDR1 is SGHDN, CDR2 FVKESK. Written as DNA, the CDR3 is TGTGCCAGCAGCCAAAGCGGGAGGGCCGTAGATGAGCAGTTCTTC. It codes for CASSQSGRAVDEQFF.

This clonotype has just a few counts. V usage is TRBV5-1 and J usage is TRBJ2-6; no definite D call. Per the germline V gene, CDR1 is SGHRS and CDR2 is YFSETQ. This CDR3 has 14 residues. V was trimmed by 2 bases and J by 4 bases, leaving 7 bases between them. The CDR3 DNA follows: TGCGCCAGCAGCTTCCTTTCCGGGGCCAACGTCCTGACTTTC. It yields the protein CASSFLSGANVLTF.

This clonotype was picked up many times. The V call is TRBV10-2, the J call TRBJ2-7; 9 nucleotides align to TRBD2. CDR3 length: 17 residues. Germline V gives CDR1 WSHSY, CDR2 SAAADI. With 4 bases clipped from V and 6 bases from J, the junction kept 16 bases outside the gene matches. CDR3 nucleotide sequence: TGCGCCAGCAGTGGCCGCTTTAGCGGGAGTAACGGCCGCGAGCAGTACTTC. Encoded protein: CASSGRFSGSNGREQYF.

The rearrangement uses TRBV7-9 and TRBJ2-7; D remains ambiguous. V lost 5 bases and J 2 bases, leaving 7 bases between the germline ends. Germline V gives CDR1 SEHNR, CDR2 FQNEAQ (reference sequence). The CDR3 extends over 12 amino acids. The CDR3 protein is CASSPYTYEQYF. Written as DNA, the CDR3 is TGTGCCAGCAGCCCCTATACCTACGAGCAGTACTTC. The full variable domain, completed using reference TRBV7-9 and TRBJ2-7, is DTGVSQNPRHKITKRGQNVTFRCDPISEHNRLYWYRQTLGQGPEFLTYFQNEAQLEKSRLLSDRFSAERPKGSFSTLEIQRTEQGDSAMYLCASSPYTYEQYFGPGTRLTVT.

V is TRBV3-1 and J is TRBJ2-1, with TRBD1 matching 7 bases. Germline loops: CDR1 LGHDT, CDR2 YNNKEL (reference sequence). This CDR3 is 16 amino acids long. The V and J ends lost 0 bases and 4 bases, in that order; junction bases with no gene match: 6. The CDR3 DNA reads TGTGCCAGCAGCCAAGATGTAAGGGGACAGTACAATGAGCAGTTCTTC. Translation: CASSQDVRGQYNEQFF.